This TCR beta chain was documented in a study of blood T cell repertoires in COVID-19. The CDR3 is 18 residues long. Measured with immunoSEQ multiplex PCR; TCRdb has only the in-frame clones, and not every one. The sample yields about 210,000 clones, roughly 87% seen once. Which cohort a participant joined came from the clinical history participants gave. This TCR was sampled from a young man with acute COVID-19. The chain is built from TRBV21-1 and TRBJ1-5; the DNA was not used to check the table's D call, TRBD1. TRBV21-1 is marked as a pseudogene. Sample: PBMCs or T cells enriched from blood (not recorded which). The CDR3 DNA reads TGTGCCAGCAGCAAAGCCTGCCTCCCCCTACAGGGGCGTCAGCCCCAGCATTTT. It specifies CASSKACLPLQGRQPQHF.